This T cell receptor beta chain was identified during a study of cytomegalovirus exposure and HLA in healthy donors. Whole-study results and caveats: As a later analysis showed, a missense DCLRE1C variant was linked to trimming of TCR beta V- and J-genes.

Vbeta (60) and Jbeta (13) primers were used in the PCR. Here immunoSEQ multiplex PCR was the method, and the copy in TCRdb shows in-frame clones only, minus some. The repertoire has some 150,000 clones, about 65% of them found once; the top ten carry more than 2.5%. The germline V and J ends were trimmed by 4 bases and 7 bases, with 14 bases remaining between them. The CDR3 runs to 14 residues. In germline, CDR1 is ENHRY, CDR2 SYGVKD. A word on this clone: What it binds is unknown.

This clonotype originated in a woman in her twenties or thirties in good health and CMV-seronegative. The chain employs TRBV10-3 and TRBJ1-5; no clear D. The sequencing input was PBMCs. CDR3 in amino acids: CAISGERSGQPQHF. The CDR3 DNA is TGTGCCATCAGTGGGGAGAGATCTGGACAGCCCCAGCATTTT.